These 19 T cell receptor beta chains were all obtained from the same sample, sequenced in a study of regulatory and conventional T cells in RAG deficiency (dated by TCRdb to 2016 to 2017). Library construction relied on the immunoSEQ multiplex PCR assay. The clones in this table, taken by TCRdb from immuneACCESS, are in-frame only. Not every clone is retained; where verified, under half of the shortfall comes from an unresolved V gene, and the cause of the rest is unknown. The sample records 20,000 to 25,000 clones, 95% to 97% of which are singletons. The ten top clones hold about 1.2% of the sample. Conventional CD4+ T cells were purified from blood as CD25-low CD127-high cells before genomic DNA extraction. The same data also went into a second study, on regulatory T cells. As noted in the second study: In the multiplex PCR, 52 forward TRBV primers and 13 reverse TRBJ primers were used, and assay-based and computational corrections were applied for amplification bias.

Sequenced material: CD25- CD4+ T cells sorted from blood. The receptors shown here come from a human donor in good health.

The V call is TRBV11-2, the J call TRBJ2-1, with 8 positions matching TRBD2. From germline, CDR1 is SGHAT and CDR2 FQNNGV. The trim removed 7 bases at V and 9 bases at J, leaving 11 bases unmatched. The CDR3 has 14 amino acids. CDR3 in amino acids: CASTSYGRGFEQFF. The CDR3 region has the DNA TGTGCCAGCACTTCCTACGGGAGGGGGTTTGAGCAGTTCTTC. The full variable domain, completed using reference TRBV11-2 and TRBJ2-1, is EAGVAQSPRYKIIEKRQSVAFWCNPISGHATLYWYQQILGQGPKLLIQFQNNGVVDDSQLPKDRFSAERLKGVDSTLKIQPAKLEDSAVYLCASTSYGRGFEQFFGPGTRLTVL.

V and J are TRBV7-2 and TRBJ2-5, with TRBD1 as a possible D gene (6 bases). Germline loops: CDR1 SGHTA, CDR2 FQGNSA. V lost 9 bases and J lost 1, with 12 bases in between. The CDR3 length is 13 residues. CDR3 region: CASTRTAQETQYF. The CDR3 DNA reads TGTGCCAGTACGCGGACAGCCCAAGAGACCCAGTACTTC.

The rearrangement uses TRBV11-2 and TRBJ2-3, with a possible D match to TRBD1 (5 bases). The CDR3 is 15 amino acids. Per the germline V gene, CDR1 is SGHAT and CDR2 is FQNNGV. The ends were cut back, 0 bases at V and 2 bases at J, with 9 bases in the middle. The CDR3 protein is CASSLDLDITDTQYF. The CDR3 region has the DNA TGTGCCAGCAGCTTAGATTTGGACATCACAGATACGCAGTATTTT.

To note about this clone: At one end the junction does not follow the germline gene, possibly because of a read error. The rearrangement joins TRBV7-2 to TRBJ1-1; D is ambiguous. The CDR3 loop spans 14 amino acids. Looked up from germline, CDR1 is SGHTA and CDR2 is FQGNSA. CDR3 bases: TGTGCCAGCACCTTAGGAGCAGGGAACACTGAAGCTTTCTTT. Encoded protein: CASTLGAGNTEAFF.

The rearrangement joins TRBV30 to TRBJ1-5; D is undetermined. This CDR3 is 15 amino acids long. The V end was cut by 3 bases, the J end by 0 bases, with 12 bases between. Germline values: CDR1 GTSNPN, CDR2 SVGIG (reference sequence). The CDR3 sequence is CAWSPTSNSNQPQHF. The CDR3 DNA reads as TGTGCCTGGAGCCCCACAAGTAATAGCAATCAGCCCCAGCATTTT.

For the CDR3, the DNA is TGTGCCATTTCAGACAGGGTCTATGGCTACACCTTC. This codes for CAISDRVYGYTF. This chain links TRBV10-3 with TRBJ1-2; the match to TRBD1 covers 7 bases. Germline CDR1 reads ENHRY; CDR2 reads SYGVKD. CDR3 size: 12 residues. V gave up 9 bases and J gave up 4 bases; unmatched junction bases: 5.

This rearrangement joins TRBV30 to TRBJ1-6; TRBD1 matches 9 bases. With V trimmed by 3 bases and J by 11 bases, 5 bases remained unmatched. Germline CDR1 GTSNPN, CDR2 SVGIG (reference sequence). This CDR3 comprises 13 residues. CDR3 nucleotide sequence: TGTGCCTGGAGGGACAGGGGTGGGCCACCCCTCCACTTT. Its translation is CAWRDRGGPPLHF. Complete variable domain (other parts from reference TRBV30 and TRBJ1-6): SQTIHQWPATLVQPVGSPLSLECTVEGTSNPNLYWYRQAAGRGLQLLFYSVGIGQISSEVPQNLSASRPQDRQFILSSKKLLLSDSGFYLCAWRDRGGPPLHFGNGTRLTVT.

This chain links TRBV2 with TRBJ2-2; 10 bases match TRBD1. V lost 1 base to trimming and J lost 6 bases; unmatched junction nucleotides: 8. Germline V gives CDR1 SNHLY, CDR2 FYNNEI. The CDR3 loop spans 17 amino acids. The chain's CDR3 is CASSEGTGGRGAGELFF. The CDR3 DNA reads as TGTGCCAGCAGTGAAGGGACAGGGGGGAGGGGCGCCGGGGAGCTGTTTTTT.

The chain recombines TRBV9 with TRBJ2-2; 7 nucleotides match TRBD2. This CDR3 has 15 residues. The ends lost 1 base at V and 5 bases at J; junction bases unmatched: 5. Germline V gene data show CDR1 as SGDLS and CDR2 as YYNGEE. This chain's CDR3 is CASSVLAAGTGELFF. The CDR3 nucleotides are TGTGCCAGCAGCGTACTAGCGGCGGGGACCGGGGAGCTGTTTTTT.

V is TRBV2 and J is TRBJ2-1; possible D gene TRBD1, 5 bases. Trimming pared 2 bases from V and 8 bases from J, leaving 13 bases between. Germline V gene sequence: CDR1 SNHLY, CDR2 FYNNEI. CDR3 length: 14 amino acids. The CDR3 protein is CASSETGQEHEQFF. The CDR3 DNA reads as TGTGCCAGCAGTGAAACAGGCCAGGAGCATGAGCAGTTCTTC.

The rearrangement joins TRBV27 to TRBJ1-5, with D perhaps TRBD1 (6 bases). Germline V gene lookup returns CDR1 MNHEY and CDR2 SMNVEV (reference sequence). Trimming pared 3 bases from V and 2 bases from J, leaving 14 bases between. The CDR3 spans 16 residues. Written as DNA, the CDR3 is TGTGCCAGCAGTTTGGTGGGGGCTGGCGGCAATCAGCCCCAGCATTTT. Protein: CASSLVGAGGNQPQHF.

V usage is TRBV27 and J usage is TRBJ1-4; tentative D call: TRBD1 (5 bases). This CDR3 has 18 amino acids. Germline V gene sequence: CDR1 MNHEY, CDR2 SMNVEV (reference sequence). Trimming took 6 bases from V and 8 from J, leaving 28 bases between them. CDR3 sequence reads: CASSLGRSFQQKKEKLFF. In DNA form, the CDR3 reads TGTGCCAGCAGCCTGGGGCGCTCGTTCCAGCAAAAGAAAGAAAAACTGTTTTTT.

This chain uses TRBV7-9 with TRBJ1-1; 10 bases match TRBD1. V trimming: 5 bases; J trimming: 6 bases; junction bases outside the gene matches: 9. Germline-derived CDR1 and CDR2 are SEHNR and FQNEAQ (reference sequence). The CDR3 loop spans 15 amino acids. The CDR3 nucleotides are TGTGCCAGCAGCGGGGACAGGGGAAGAGGTGCTGAAGCTTTCTTT. This sequence encodes CASSGDRGRGAEAFF.

This rearrangement joins TRBV6-5 to TRBJ2-7, with D maybe TRBD1 (5 bases). Trimming stripped 2 bases from V and 2 bases from J, with 10 bases between. The CDR3 length is 14 residues. Germline V gives CDR1 MNHEY, CDR2 SVGAGI. The CDR3 protein is CASSYKPDTYEQYF. CDR3 coding DNA: TGTGCCAGCAGTTACAAACCGGACACCTACGAGCAGTACTTC.

V usage is TRBV6-5 and J usage is TRBJ2-1, with D tentatively TRBD1 (5 bases). The CDR3 runs 14 residues. Germline V lookup: CDR1 MNHEY, CDR2 SVGAGI. With 2 bases removed from V and 6 bases from J, the gap between germline ends came to 11 bases. The CDR3 DNA follows: TGTGCCAGCAGTTACGGGGCACCACCCAATGAGCAGTTCTTC. Encoded protein: CASSYGAPPNEQFF.

V is TRBV27 and J is TRBJ1-1; TRBD1 agrees at 7 bases. V trimming: 5 bases; J trimming: 1 base; junction bases outside the gene matches: 4. This CDR3 comprises 14 residues. In germline, CDR1 is MNHEY, CDR2 SMNVEV (reference sequence). The CDR3 nucleotides read TGTGCCAGCAGTAGGACAGGCTCGAACACTGAAGCTTTCTTT. Its translation is CASSRTGSNTEAFF.

The J gene is TRBJ1-3, the V gene TRBV29-1; D is unresolved. V gave up 3 bases and J gave up 4 bases, with 10 bases separating them. The CDR3 has 13 amino acids. Germline V CDR1 and CDR2: SQVTM, ANQGSEA. CDR3 sequence reads: CSVDVGIGNTIYF. Written as DNA, the CDR3 is TGCAGCGTTGACGTGGGCATCGGAAACACCATATATTTT.

This chain links TRBV7-3 with TRBJ1-1; D is possibly TRBD1 (5 bases). CDR3 length equals 14 residues. The ends were cut back, 1 base at V and 1 base at J, with 7 bases in the middle. Germline CDR1 is SGHTA and CDR2 is FQGTGA. CDR3 amino acids: CASSLIGANTEAFF. Here the CDR3 DNA reads TGTGCCAGCAGCTTAATAGGGGCGAACACTGAAGCTTTCTTT.

V and J are TRBV11-2 and TRBJ1-1; weak D call: TRBD1 (6 bases). Germline CDR1 reads SGHAT; CDR2 reads FQNNGV. This CDR3 region has 17 residues. The V gene lost 5 bases and the J gene lost 0 bases, with 19 bases spanning the gap. The CDR3: CASSPKGEMVMNTEAFF. The DNA of the CDR3 is TGTGCCAGCAGCCCTAAGGGGGAAATGGTCATGAACACTGAAGCTTTCTTT. The variable domain in full, with the rest retrieved from reference TRBV11-2 and TRBJ1-1, is EAGVAQSPRYKIIEKRQSVAFWCNPISGHATLYWYQQILGQGPKLLIQFQNNGVVDDSQLPKDRFSAERLKGVDSTLKIQPAKLEDSAVYLCASSPKGEMVMNTEAFFGQGTRLTVV.